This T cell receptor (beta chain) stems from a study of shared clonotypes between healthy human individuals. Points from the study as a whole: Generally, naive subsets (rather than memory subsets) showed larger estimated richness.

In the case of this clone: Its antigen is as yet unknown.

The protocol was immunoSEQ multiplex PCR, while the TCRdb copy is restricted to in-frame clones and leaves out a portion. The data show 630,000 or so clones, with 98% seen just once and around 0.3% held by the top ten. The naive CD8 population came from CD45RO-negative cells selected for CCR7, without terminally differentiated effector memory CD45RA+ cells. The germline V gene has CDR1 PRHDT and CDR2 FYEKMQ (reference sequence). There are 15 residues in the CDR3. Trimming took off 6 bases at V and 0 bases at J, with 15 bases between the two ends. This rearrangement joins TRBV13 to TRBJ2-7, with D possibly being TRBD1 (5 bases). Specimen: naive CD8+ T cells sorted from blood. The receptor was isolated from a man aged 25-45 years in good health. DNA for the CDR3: TGTGCCAGCAGAAGAGGCAGGGCGAGCTCCTACGAGCAGTACTTC. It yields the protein CASRRGRASSYEQYF.